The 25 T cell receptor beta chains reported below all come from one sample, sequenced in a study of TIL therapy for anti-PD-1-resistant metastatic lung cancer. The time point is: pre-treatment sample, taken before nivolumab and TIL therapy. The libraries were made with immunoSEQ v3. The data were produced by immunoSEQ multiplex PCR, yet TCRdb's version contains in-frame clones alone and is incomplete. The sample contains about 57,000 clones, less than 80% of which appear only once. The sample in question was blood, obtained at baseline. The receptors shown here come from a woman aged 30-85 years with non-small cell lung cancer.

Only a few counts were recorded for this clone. The CDR3 DNA is TGCGCCAGCAGCTCCTCTACCAGATTCGATGAGCAGTTCTTC. Amino acids: CASSSSTRFDEQFF. The V gene is TRBV5-1, the J gene TRBJ2-1; no clear D. Trimming left V 3 bases short and J 8 bases short, with 15 bases between. This CDR3 spans 14 amino acids. The germline V gene has CDR1 SGHRS and CDR2 YFSETQ. Full variable domain (missing parts from reference TRBV5-1 and TRBJ2-1): KAGVTQTPRYLIKTRGQQVTLSCSPISGHRSVSWYQQTPGQGLQFLFEYFSETQRNKGNFPGRFSGRQFSNSRSEMNVSTLELGDSALYLCASSSSTRFDEQFFGPGTRLTVL.

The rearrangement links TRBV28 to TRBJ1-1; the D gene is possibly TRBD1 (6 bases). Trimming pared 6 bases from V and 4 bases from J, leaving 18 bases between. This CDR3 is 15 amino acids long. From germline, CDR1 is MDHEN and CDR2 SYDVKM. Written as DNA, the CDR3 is TGTGCCAGCAGAACAACAGGGTTTGGAGGCACTGAAGCTTTCTTT. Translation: CASRTTGFGGTEAFF.

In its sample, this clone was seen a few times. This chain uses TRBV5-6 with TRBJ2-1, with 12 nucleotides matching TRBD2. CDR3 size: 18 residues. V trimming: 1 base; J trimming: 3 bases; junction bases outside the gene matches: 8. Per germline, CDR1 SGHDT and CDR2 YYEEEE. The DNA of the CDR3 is TGTGCCAGCAGCTTGCCTAGCGGGAGGGTATTTAGCTACAATGAGCAGTTCTTC. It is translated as CASSLPSGRVFSYNEQFF.

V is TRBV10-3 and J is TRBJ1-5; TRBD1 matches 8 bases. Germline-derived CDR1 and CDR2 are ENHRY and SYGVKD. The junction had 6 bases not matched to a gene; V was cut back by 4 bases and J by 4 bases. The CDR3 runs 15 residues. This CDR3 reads CAISADRAPNQPQHF. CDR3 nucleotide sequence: TGTGCCATCAGTGCGGACAGGGCCCCAAATCAGCCCCAGCATTTT.

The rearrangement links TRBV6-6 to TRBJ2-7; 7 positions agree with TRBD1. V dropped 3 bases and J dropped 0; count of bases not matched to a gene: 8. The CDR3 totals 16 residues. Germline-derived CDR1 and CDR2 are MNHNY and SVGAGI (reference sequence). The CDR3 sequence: CASSYWTRGSSYEQYF. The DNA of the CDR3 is TGTGCCAGCAGTTATTGGACCAGGGGGAGCTCCTACGAGCAGTACTTC.

CDR3 nucleotides: TGTGCCAGCAGTTCATGGGGATCCACCTACGAGCAGTACTTC. Translation gives CASSSWGSTYEQYF. This chain connects TRBV28 to TRBJ2-7; D unresolved. V lost 4 bases and J lost 2, with 12 bases in between. This CDR3 has 14 residues. The V gene's germline CDR1 is MDHEN and CDR2 SYDVKM. The variable domain in full, completed from reference TRBV28 and TRBJ2-7, reads DVKVTQSSRYLVKRTGEKVFLECVQDMDHENMFWYRQDPGLGLRLIYFSYDVKMKEKGDIPEGYSVSREKKERFSLILESASTNQTSMYLCASSSWGSTYEQYFGPGTRLTVT.

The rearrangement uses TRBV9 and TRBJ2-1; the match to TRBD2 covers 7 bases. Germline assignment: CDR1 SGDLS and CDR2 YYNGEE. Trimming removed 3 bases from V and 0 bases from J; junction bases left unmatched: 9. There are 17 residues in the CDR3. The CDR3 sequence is CASSARLAPSSYNEQFF. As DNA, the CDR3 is TGTGCCAGCAGCGCCCGACTAGCTCCAAGCTCCTACAATGAGCAGTTCTTC.

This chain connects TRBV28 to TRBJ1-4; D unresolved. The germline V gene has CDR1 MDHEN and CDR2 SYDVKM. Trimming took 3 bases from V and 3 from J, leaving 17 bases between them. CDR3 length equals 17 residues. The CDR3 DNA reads TGTGCCAGCAGTTTCCCCCGGGCCCTAGGGTCTAATGAAAAACTGTTTTTT. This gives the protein CASSFPRALGSNEKLFF.

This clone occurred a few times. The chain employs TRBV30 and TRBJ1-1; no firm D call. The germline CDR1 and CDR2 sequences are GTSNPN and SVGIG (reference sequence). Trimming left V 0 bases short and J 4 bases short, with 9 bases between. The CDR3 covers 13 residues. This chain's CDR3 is CAWSVASSTEAFF. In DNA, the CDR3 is TGTGCCTGGAGTGTTGCCAGTTCCACTGAAGCTTTCTTT.

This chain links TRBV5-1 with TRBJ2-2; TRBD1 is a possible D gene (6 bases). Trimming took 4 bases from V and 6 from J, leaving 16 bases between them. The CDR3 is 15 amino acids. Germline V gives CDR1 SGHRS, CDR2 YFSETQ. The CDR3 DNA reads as TGCGCCAGCAGCGGGGCAACAGGGAGAGCCGGGGAGCTGTTTTTT. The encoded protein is CASSGATGRAGELFF.

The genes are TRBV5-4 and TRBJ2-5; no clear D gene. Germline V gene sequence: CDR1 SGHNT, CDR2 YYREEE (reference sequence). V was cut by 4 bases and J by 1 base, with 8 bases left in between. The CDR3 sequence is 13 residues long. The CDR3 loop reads CASSLSSQETQYF. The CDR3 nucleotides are TGTGCCAGCAGCCTGTCGTCCCAAGAGACCCAGTACTTC.

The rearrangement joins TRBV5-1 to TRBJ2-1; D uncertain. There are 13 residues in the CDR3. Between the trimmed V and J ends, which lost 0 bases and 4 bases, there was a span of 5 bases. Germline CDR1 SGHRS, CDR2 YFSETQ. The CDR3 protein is CASSLDSYNEQFF. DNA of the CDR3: TGCGCCAGCAGCTTGGACAGTTACAATGAGCAGTTCTTC.

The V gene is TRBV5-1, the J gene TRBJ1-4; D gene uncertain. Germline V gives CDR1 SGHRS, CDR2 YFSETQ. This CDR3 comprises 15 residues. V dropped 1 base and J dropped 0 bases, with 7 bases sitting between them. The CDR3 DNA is TGCGCCAGCAGCTTGACCGGGACAACTAATGAAAAACTGTTTTTT. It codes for CASSLTGTTNEKLFF.

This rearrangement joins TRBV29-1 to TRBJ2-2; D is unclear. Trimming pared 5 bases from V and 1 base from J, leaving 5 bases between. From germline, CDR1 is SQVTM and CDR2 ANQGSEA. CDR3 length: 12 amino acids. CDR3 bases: TGCAGCGTTCATGGGAACACCGGGGAGCTGTTTTTT. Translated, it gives CSVHGNTGELFF.

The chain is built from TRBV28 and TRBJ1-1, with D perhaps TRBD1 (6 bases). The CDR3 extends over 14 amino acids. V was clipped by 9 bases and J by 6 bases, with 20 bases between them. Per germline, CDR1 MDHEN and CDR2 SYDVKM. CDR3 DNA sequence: TGTGCCAGTACGGGACAAACGCCTACCGCTGAAGCTTTCTTT. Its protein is CASTGQTPTAEAFF.

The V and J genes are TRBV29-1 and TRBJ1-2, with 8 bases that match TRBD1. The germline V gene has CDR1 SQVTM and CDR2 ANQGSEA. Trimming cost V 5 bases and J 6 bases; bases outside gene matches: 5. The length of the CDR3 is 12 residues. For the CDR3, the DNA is TGCAGCGTTCACCAGGGGGCGGATGGCTACACCTTC. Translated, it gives CSVHQGADGYTF.

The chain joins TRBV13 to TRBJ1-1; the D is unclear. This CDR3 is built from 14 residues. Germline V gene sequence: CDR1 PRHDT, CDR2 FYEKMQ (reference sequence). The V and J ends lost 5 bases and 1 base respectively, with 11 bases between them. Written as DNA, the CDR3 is TGTGCCAGCAGCCCTAGGGCCGCGAACACTGAAGCTTTCTTT. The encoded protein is CASSPRAANTEAFF.

CDR3 region: CASRSLGSAQYF. The CDR3 DNA reads TGTGCCAGCAGGTCCCTTGGGTCGGCCCAGTACTTC. The chain links TRBV6-1 to TRBJ2-5; D call uncertain. CDR1 and CDR2 (germline): MNHNS, SASEGT. This CDR3 contains 12 residues. Trimming removed 6 bases at V and 9 bases at J, with 14 bases between.

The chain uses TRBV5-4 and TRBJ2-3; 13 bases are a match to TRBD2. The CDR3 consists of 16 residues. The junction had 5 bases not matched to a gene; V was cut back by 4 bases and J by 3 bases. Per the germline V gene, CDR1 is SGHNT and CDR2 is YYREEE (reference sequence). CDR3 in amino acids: CASSLTSGGGTDTQYF. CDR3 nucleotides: TGTGCCAGCAGCCTAACTAGCGGGGGGGGTACAGATACGCAGTATTTT.

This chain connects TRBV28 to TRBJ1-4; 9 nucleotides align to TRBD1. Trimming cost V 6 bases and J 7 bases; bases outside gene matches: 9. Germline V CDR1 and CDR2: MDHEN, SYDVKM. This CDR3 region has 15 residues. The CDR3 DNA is TGTGCCAGCAGCGAAAAAGGGACAGGGATTGAAAAACTGTTTTTT. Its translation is CASSEKGTGIEKLFF.

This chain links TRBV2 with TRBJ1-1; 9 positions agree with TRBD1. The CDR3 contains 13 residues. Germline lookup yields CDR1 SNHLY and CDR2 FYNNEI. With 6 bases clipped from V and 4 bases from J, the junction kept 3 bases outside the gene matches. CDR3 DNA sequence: TGTGCCAGCAGGGGGACAGGGTTCACTGAAGCTTTCTTT. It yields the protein CASRGTGFTEAFF.

CDR3 region: CASRFGSSKNTIYF. For the CDR3, the DNA is TGTGCCAGCAGGTTCGGCAGTAGTAAAAACACCATATATTTT. The chain couples TRBV28 to TRBJ1-3; D is unclear. This CDR3 spans 14 amino acids. Germline CDR1 MDHEN, CDR2 SYDVKM. V was clipped by 6 bases and J by 6 bases, with 15 bases between them.

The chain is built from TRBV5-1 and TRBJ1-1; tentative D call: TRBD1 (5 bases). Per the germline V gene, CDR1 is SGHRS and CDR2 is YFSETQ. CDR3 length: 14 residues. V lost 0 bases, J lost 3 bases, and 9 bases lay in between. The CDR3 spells CASSLAGSDTEAFF. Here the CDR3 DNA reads TGCGCCAGCAGCTTGGCAGGGTCGGACACTGAAGCTTTCTTT.

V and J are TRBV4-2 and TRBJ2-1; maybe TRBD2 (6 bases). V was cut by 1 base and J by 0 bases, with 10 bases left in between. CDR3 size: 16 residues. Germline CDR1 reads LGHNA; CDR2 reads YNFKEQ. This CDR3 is CASSQGVGGSYNEQFF. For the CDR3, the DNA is TGTGCCAGCAGCCAAGGGGTCGGGGGCTCCTACAATGAGCAGTTCTTC.

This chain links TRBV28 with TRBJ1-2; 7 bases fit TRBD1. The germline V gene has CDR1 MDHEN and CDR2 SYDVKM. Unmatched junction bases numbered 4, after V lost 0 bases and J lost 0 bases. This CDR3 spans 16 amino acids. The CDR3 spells CASSLWTGRSNYGYTF. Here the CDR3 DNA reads TGTGCCAGCAGTTTATGGACAGGGCGTTCTAACTATGGCTACACCTTC.